What follows are 7 T cell receptor beta chains derived from one specimen sequenced in a study of cytomegalovirus exposure and HLA in healthy donors. PCR employed 60 Vbeta and 13 Jbeta primers. TCRdb's table, derived via immunoSEQ multiplex PCR, lists solely in-frame clones and lacks some. Of about 91,000 clones listed, around 86% are singletons. Sequenced sample: PBMCs. The origin of the receptors is a man in his thirties or forties in good health and CMV-seropositive.

The chain combines TRBV28 with TRBJ1-5; no clear D gene. CDR1 is MDHEN, CDR2 SYDVKM, per germline. The length of the CDR3 is 12 residues. The germline V and J ends were trimmed by 7 bases and 4 bases, with 8 bases remaining between them. In DNA, the CDR3 is TGTGCCAGCACTACGACAAATCAGCCCCAGCATTTT. As protein: CASTTTNQPQHF.

The gene calls are TRBV27 and TRBJ1-1, with D perhaps matching TRBD1 (6 bases). This CDR3 comprises 16 residues. Germline V CDR1 and CDR2: MNHEY, SMNVEV (reference sequence). The germline V and J ends were trimmed by 5 bases and 3 bases, with 19 bases remaining between them. The CDR3 reads CASSPSTGGGDTEAFF. The CDR3 region has the DNA TGTGCCAGCAGTCCTTCGACAGGAGGTGGGGACACTGAAGCTTTCTTT.

The rearrangement uses TRBV28 and TRBJ1-4, with 7 bases that match TRBD1. Germline CDR1 and CDR2: MDHEN and SYDVKM. J lost 11 bases, V lost 6 bases, and 9 bases had no gene match. The CDR3 sequence is 13 residues long. The CDR3 protein is CASRSTGVGKLFF. The CDR3 coding sequence is TGTGCCAGCAGGAGTACAGGGGTCGGGAAACTGTTTTTT. Looking up the rest from reference TRBV28 and TRBJ1-4 gives the full variable domain: DVKVTQSSRYLVKRTGEKVFLECVQDMDHENMFWYRQDPGLGLRLIYFSYDVKMKEKGDIPEGYSVSREKKERFSLILESASTNQTSMYLCASRSTGVGKLFFGSGTQLSVL.

The CDR3 nucleotides read TGCAGCGTCTCTGACAGGGACTATGGCTACACCTTC. This gives the protein CSVSDRDYGYTF. The V gene is TRBV29-1, the J gene TRBJ1-2; 7 bases line up with TRBD1. In germline, CDR1 is SQVTM, CDR2 ANQGSEA. The trim removed 6 bases at V and 3 bases at J, leaving 4 bases unmatched. The CDR3 length is 12 residues. Complete variable domain (other parts from reference TRBV29-1 and TRBJ1-2): SAVISQKPSRDICQRGTSLTIQCQVDSQVTMMFWYRQQPGQSLTLIATANQGSEATYESGFVIDKFPISRPNLTFSTLTVSNMSPEDSSIYLCSVSDRDYGYTFGSGTRLTVV.

The CDR3 nucleotides read TGTGCCAGCAGCTTAACCGCTTCGGACAGGAGCACAGATACGCAGTATTTT. Protein sequence: CASSLTASDRSTDTQYF. The chain links TRBV7-6 to TRBJ2-3, with 7 bases fitting TRBD1. CDR1 is SGHVS and CDR2 is FNYEAQ in the germline V gene. There are 17 residues in the CDR3. The ends lost 2 bases at V and 0 bases at J; junction bases unmatched: 8. The whole variable domain, remainder taken from reference TRBV7-6 and TRBJ2-3, is GAGVSQSPRYKVTKRGQDVALRCDPISGHVSLYWYRQALGQGPEFLTYFNYEAQQDKSGLPNDRFSAERPEGSISTLTIQRTEQRDSAMYRCASSLTASDRSTDTQYFGPGTRLTVL.

V and J are TRBV13 and TRBJ2-1, with 11 bases fitting TRBD2. The CDR3 runs to 18 residues. V lost 5 bases to trimming and J lost 8 bases; unmatched junction nucleotides: 17. CDR1 is PRHDT and CDR2 is FYEKMQ in the germline V gene (reference sequence). Written as DNA, the CDR3 is TGTGCCAGCAGCGCGGGACTCATTAGCGGGAGGGCCGACGATGAGCAGTTCTTC. Residues: CASSAGLISGRADDEQFF. Based on the CDR3 plus reference TRBV13 and TRBJ2-1, the full variable domain is AAGVIQSPRHLIKEKRETATLKCYPIPRHDTVYWYQQGPGQDPQFLISFYEKMQSDKGSIPDRFSAQQFSDYHSELNMSSLELGDSALYFCASSAGLISGRADDEQFFGPGTRLTVL.

The rearrangement uses TRBV18 and TRBJ2-5, with D perhaps matching TRBD1 (5 bases). V gave up 3 bases and J gave up 5 bases, with 13 bases separating them. The CDR3 loop spans 14 amino acids. Germline assignment: CDR1 KGHSH and CDR2 LQKENI. The CDR3 DNA reads as TGTGCCAGCTCACCCTCGGCCGCAGGGGAGACCCAGTACTTC. It yields the protein CASSPSAAGETQYF.